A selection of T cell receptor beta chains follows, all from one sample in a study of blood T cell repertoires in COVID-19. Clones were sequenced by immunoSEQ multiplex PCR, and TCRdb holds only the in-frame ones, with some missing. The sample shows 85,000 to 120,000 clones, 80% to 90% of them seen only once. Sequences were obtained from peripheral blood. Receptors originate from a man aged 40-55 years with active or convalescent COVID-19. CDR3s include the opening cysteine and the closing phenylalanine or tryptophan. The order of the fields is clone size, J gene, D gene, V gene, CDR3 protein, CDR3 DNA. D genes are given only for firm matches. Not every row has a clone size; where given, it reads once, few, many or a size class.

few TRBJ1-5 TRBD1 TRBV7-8 CASSGKFRDSNNQPQHF TGTGCCAGCAGCGGGAAGTTCCGGGACAGCAACAATCAGCCCCAGCATTTT
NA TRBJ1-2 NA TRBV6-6 CASSYSGAGSYGYTF TGTGCCAGCAGTTACTCGGGGGCTGGTTCTTATGGCTACACCTTC
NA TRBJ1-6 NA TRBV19 CASSISGDNSPLHF TGTGCCAGTAGTATAAGCGGGGATAATTCACCCCTCCACTTT
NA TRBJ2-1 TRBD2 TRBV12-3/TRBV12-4 CASSFSAGYEQFF TGTGCCAGCAGTTTTTCAGCGGGGTATGAGCAGTTCTTC
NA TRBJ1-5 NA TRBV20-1 CSASVQGVNQPQHF TGCAGTGCTAGTGTACAGGGAGTCAATCAGCCCCAGCATTTT
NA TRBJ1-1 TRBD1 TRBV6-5 CASSPGTGLTEAFF TGTGCCAGCAGCCCCGGGACAGGGCTCACTGAAGCTTTCTTT
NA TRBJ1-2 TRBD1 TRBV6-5 CASSGGQGIYGYTF TGTGCCAGCAGCGGGGGACAGGGTATTTATGGCTACACCTTC
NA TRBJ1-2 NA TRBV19 CASRINGPSNYGYTF TGTGCCAGTAGGATTAATGGGCCGTCTAACTATGGCTACACCTTC
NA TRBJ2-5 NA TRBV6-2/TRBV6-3 CASSYSRETQYF TGTGCCAGCAGTTACTCCAGAGAGACCCAGTACTTC
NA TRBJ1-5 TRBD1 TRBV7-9 CASSSDRGLNQPQHF TGTGCCAGCAGCTCCGACAGGGGGCTCAATCAGCCCCAGCATTTT
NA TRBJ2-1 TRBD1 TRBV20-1 CSASKGAGYNEQFF TGCAGTGCTAGTAAGGGGGCAGGCTACAATGAGCAGTTCTTC
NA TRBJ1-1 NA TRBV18 CASSPSARDYGGTEAFF TGTGCCAGCTCACCTAGCGCCAGGGACTATGGGGGGACTGAAGCTTTCTTT
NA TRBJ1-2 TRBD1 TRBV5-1 CASRTGTGNYGYTF TGCGCCAGCAGGACCGGGACAGGGAACTATGGCTACACCTTC
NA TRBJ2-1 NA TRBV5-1 CASRTGNNEQFF TGCGCCAGCAGAACAGGGAACAATGAGCAGTTCTTC
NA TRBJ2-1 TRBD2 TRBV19 CASSELAGGQRSSYNEQFF TGTGCCAGTAGTGAACTAGCGGGGGGCCAGAGGAGCTCCTACAATGAGCAGTTCTTC
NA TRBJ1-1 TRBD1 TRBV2 CASSYRGQNMNTEAFF TGTGCCAGCAGCTACAGGGGGCAGAACATGAACACTGAAGCTTTCTTT
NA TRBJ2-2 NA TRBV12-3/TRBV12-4 CASSPRSSGELFF TGTGCCAGCAGTCCCCGTTCGTCCGGGGAGCTGTTTTTT
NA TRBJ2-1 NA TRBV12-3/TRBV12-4 CASSARSEQFF TGTGCCAGCAGTGCCCGGAGTGAGCAGTTCTTC
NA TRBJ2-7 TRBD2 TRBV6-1 CASSEGAGGHNEQYF TGTGCCAGCAGCGAAGGGGCGGGGGGGCACAACGAGCAGTACTTC
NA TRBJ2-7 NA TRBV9 CASSVAGAAGFGEQYF TGTGCCAGCAGCGTAGCGGGGGCAGCGGGGTTTGGAGAGCAGTACTTC
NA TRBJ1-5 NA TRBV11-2 CASSRGLNQPQHF TGTGCCAGCAGCAGGGGCCTCAATCAGCCCCAGCATTTT
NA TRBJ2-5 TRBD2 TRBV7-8 CASSLSISAGGQKTQYF TGTGCCAGCAGCTTATCGATTAGCGCGGGGGGACAAAAGACCCAGTACTTC
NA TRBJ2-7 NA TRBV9 CASSVTQGYEQYF TGTGCCAGCAGCGTAACCCAGGGGTACGAGCAGTACTTC
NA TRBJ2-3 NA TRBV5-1 CASSPKQGHTDTQYF TGCGCCAGCAGCCCAAAACAGGGTCACACAGATACGCAGTATTTT
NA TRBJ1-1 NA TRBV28 CASSLVGGNTEAFF TGTGCCAGCAGTTTGGTGGGGGGAAACACTGAAGCTTTCTTT
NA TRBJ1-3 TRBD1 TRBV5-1 CASSLRTGNGNTIYF TGCGCCAGCAGCCTCCGGACAGGTAACGGAAACACCATATATTTT